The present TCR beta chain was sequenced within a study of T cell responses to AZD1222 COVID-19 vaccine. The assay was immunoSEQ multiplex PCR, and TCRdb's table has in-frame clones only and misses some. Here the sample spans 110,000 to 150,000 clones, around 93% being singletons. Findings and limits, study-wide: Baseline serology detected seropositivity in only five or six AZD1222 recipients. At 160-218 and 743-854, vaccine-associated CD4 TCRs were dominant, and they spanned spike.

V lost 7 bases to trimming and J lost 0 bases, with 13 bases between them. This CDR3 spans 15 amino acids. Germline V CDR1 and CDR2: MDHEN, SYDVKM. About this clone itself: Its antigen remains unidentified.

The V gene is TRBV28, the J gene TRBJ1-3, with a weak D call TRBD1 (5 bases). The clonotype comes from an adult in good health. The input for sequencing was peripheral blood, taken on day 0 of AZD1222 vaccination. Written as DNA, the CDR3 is TGTGCCAGCACCCCGGGGGTGAACTCTGGAAACACCATATATTTT. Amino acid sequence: CASTPGVNSGNTIYF.